This TCR beta chain comes out of a study of T-cell reconstitution after alpha-beta-depleted transplantation in children. Germline lookup yields CDR1 DFQATT and CDR2 SNEGSKA (reference sequence). V lost 1 base and J lost 0, with 7 bases in between. The CDR3 covers 14 residues. Preparation of the TCRbeta library involved a method that used unique molecular identifiers. TCRdb re-called the PCR reads through MiXCR, storing one row per CDR3 protein. This table has 550,000 to 800,000 distinct CDR3 sequences, around 13% appearing once. This clonotype was seen many times. The sequences come from PBMCs, collected before TCRalphabeta/CD19-depleted stem cell transplant. This rearrangement joins TRBV20-1 to TRBJ2-1; the D is unclear. This sequence originates from a girl aged 2-10 years with congenital amegakaryocytic thrombocytopenia, due to receive a stem cell transplant. DNA for the CDR3: TGCAGTGCTAGAGGGGCTCGCTCCTACAATGAGCAGTTCTTC. Residues: CSARGARSYNEQFF.